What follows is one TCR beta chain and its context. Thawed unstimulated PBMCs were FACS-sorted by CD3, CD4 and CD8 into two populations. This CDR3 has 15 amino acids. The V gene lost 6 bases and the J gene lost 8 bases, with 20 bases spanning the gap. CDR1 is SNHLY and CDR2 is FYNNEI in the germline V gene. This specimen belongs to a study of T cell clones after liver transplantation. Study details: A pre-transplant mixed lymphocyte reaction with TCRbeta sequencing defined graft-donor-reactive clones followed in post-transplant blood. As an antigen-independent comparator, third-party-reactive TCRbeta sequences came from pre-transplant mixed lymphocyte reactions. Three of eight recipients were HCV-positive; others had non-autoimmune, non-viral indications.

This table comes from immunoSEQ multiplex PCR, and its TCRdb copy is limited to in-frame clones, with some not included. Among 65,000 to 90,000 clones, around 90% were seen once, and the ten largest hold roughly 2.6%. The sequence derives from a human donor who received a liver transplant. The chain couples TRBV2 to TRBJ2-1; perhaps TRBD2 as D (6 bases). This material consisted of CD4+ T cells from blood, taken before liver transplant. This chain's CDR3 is CASREGQGGNYEQFF. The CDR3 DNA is TGTGCCAGCAGGGAGGGTCAGGGTGGGAACTATGAGCAGTTCTTC.